The clone carrying this T cell receptor (beta chain) appeared once. Its target is not known. This entry comes from a study of cytomegalovirus exposure and HLA in healthy donors. Study-wide findings and caveats: A classifier reportedly called cytomegalovirus status with high sensitivity and specificity. In vitro assays verified that a few CMV-associated chains recognized CMV antigens specifically. The study listed some 160 cytomegalovirus-associated TCR beta chains.

Germline V gene sequence: CDR1 ENHRY, CDR2 SYGVKD. CDR3 length: 17 amino acids. V trimming: 3 bases; J trimming: 0 bases; junction bases outside the gene matches: 8. The protocol was immunoSEQ multiplex PCR, while the TCRdb copy is restricted to in-frame clones and leaves out a portion. The sample comprises 85,000 to 130,000 clones, about 87% of which are singletons, and 1.8% rests with the top ten. The TCR originated in a woman aged 18-29 years in good health and CMV-seropositive. The V gene is TRBV10-3, the J gene TRBJ1-2; 9 positions match TRBD1. The sequenced sample was PBMCs. The CDR3 region has the DNA TGTGCCATCAGTGATTTCGGACAGGGGCTAGCTAACTATGGCTACACCTTC. Amino acid sequence: CAISDFGQGLANYGYTF.